One and the same sample provided the 15 T cell receptor beta chains below, sequenced in a study of OX40 agonist ivuxolimab in advanced cancers. Libraries were prepared by immunoSEQ multiplex PCR; TCRdb keeps only in-frame clonotypes and omits some of them. Counted here are fewer than 75,000 clones, over 80% occurring once; the ten biggest clones make up 2.8%. The sample consisted of CD4+ or CD8+ T cells sorted from blood, taken in a trial of the OX40 agonist ivuxolimab. These receptors all stem from an adult with an advanced solid tumor such as melanoma, head and neck, liver or kidney cancer.

The chain links TRBV6-6 to TRBJ2-2; D not certain. V lost 2 bases to trimming and J lost 0 bases, with 7 bases between them. There are 15 residues in the CDR3. Germline assignment: CDR1 MNHNY and CDR2 SVGAGI (reference sequence). CDR3 nucleotides: TGTGCCAGCAGTTACCCAGTCGCGAACACCGGGGAGCTGTTTTTT. Translating it yields CASSYPVANTGELFF.

The chain uses TRBV7-2 and TRBJ1-2, with 8 bases fitting TRBD1. CDR1 SGHTA and CDR2 FQGNSA come from the germline V gene. The CDR3 is 14 amino acids. Unmatched junction bases numbered 6, after V lost 5 bases and J lost 4 bases. The CDR3 region is CASSPGQGFYGYTF. For the CDR3, the DNA is TGTGCCAGCAGCCCCGGACAGGGTTTCTATGGCTACACCTTC. Full variable domain (rest looked up from reference TRBV7-2 and TRBJ1-2): GAGVSQSPSNKVTEKGKDVELRCDPISGHTALYWYRQSLGQGLEFLIYFQGNSAPDKSGLPSDRFSAERTGGSVSTLTIQRTQQEDSAVYLCASSPGQGFYGYTFGSGTRLTVV.

Written as DNA, the CDR3 is TGTGCCACTCCCTTAGCAATCTATTTAGTCTCTGGGGCCAACGTCCTGACTTTC. Its protein product is CATPLAIYLVSGANVLTF. The V gene is TRBV19, the J gene TRBJ2-6; no firm D call. The CDR3 runs to 18 residues. Trimming removed 10 bases at V and 0 bases at J, with 22 bases between. Germline loops: CDR1 LNHDA, CDR2 SQIVND (reference sequence). Variable domain in full (rest from reference TRBV19 and TRBJ2-6): DGGITQSPKYLFRKEGQNVTLSCEQNLNHDAMYWYRQDPGQGLRLIYYSQIVNDFQKGDIAEGYSVSREKKESFPLTVTSAQKNPTAFYLCATPLAIYLVSGANVLTFGAGSRLTVL.

Notes on this clone: Other DNA sequences from this sample encode an identical CDR3 as well. The chain uses TRBV19 and TRBJ2-1; maybe TRBD2 (5 bases). This CDR3 has 13 amino acids. V lost 3 bases, J lost 5 bases, and 8 bases lay in between. CDR1 is LNHDA and CDR2 is SQIVND in the germline V gene (reference sequence). The CDR3 nucleotides are TGTGCCAGTAGTATTGTCGGGAACAATGAGCAGTTCTTC. This translates into CASSIVGNNEQFF.

The J gene is TRBJ2-5, the V gene TRBV19, with 13 positions matching TRBD2. The CDR3 is made up of 14 amino acids. Germline lookup yields CDR1 LNHDA and CDR2 SQIVND (reference sequence). V shed 7 bases and J 5 bases; nucleotides not matched to a gene: 4. CDR3 sequence (DNA): TGTGCCAGTACCAGGACTAGCGGGAGTGAGACCCAGTACTTC. As protein: CASTRTSGSETQYF. The full variable domain, completed using reference TRBV19 and TRBJ2-5, is DGGITQSPKYLFRKEGQNVTLSCEQNLNHDAMYWYRQDPGQGLRLIYYSQIVNDFQKGDIAEGYSVSREKKESFPLTVTSAQKNPTAFYLCASTRTSGSETQYFGPGTRLLVL.

The rearrangement joins TRBV11-2 to TRBJ2-1; no clear D gene. Germline CDR1 is SGHAT and CDR2 is FQNNGV. The germline V and J ends were trimmed by 5 bases and 4 bases, with 12 bases remaining between them. CDR3 length: 14 residues. This CDR3 reads CASSHLGSYNEQFF. DNA of the CDR3: TGTGCCAGCAGCCATCTGGGGTCTTACAATGAGCAGTTCTTC.

V gene TRBV6-4 combines with J gene TRBJ1-2; a weak D match, TRBD1 (6 bases). CDR3 length: 13 residues. V was cut by 6 bases and J by 5 bases, with 13 bases left in between. In germline, CDR1 is MRHNA, CDR2 SNTAGT. CDR3 loop: CASRLGTTYGYTF. In DNA form, the CDR3 reads TGTGCCAGCAGGCTTGGGACAACTTATGGCTACACCTTC.

The chain carries TRBV10-1 and TRBJ1-5; D uncertain. Germline V CDR1 and CDR2: WNHNN, SYGVQD (reference sequence). The CDR3 has 14 amino acids. V lost 10 bases, J lost 3 bases, and 16 bases lay in between. The CDR3 sequence is CATGAHTSNQPQHF. The CDR3 nucleotides read TGCGCCACAGGTGCACATACTTCCAATCAGCCCCAGCATTTT.

V is TRBV21-1 and J is TRBJ1-2. TRBV21-1 is termed a pseudogene. This CDR3 spans 13 amino acids. The CDR3 nucleotides are TGTGCCAGCGTGCTCGCCGTGGGGGGAGGCTACACCTTC. Translation gives CASVLAVGGGYTF.

The chain recombines TRBV6-5 with TRBJ1-1, with D possibly TRBD1 on 5 matching bases. V was clipped by 5 bases and J by 1 base, with 14 bases between them. The germline CDR1 and CDR2 sequences are MNHEY and SVGAGI. The CDR3 has 15 amino acids. The chain's CDR3 is CASSILGRANTEAFF. The CDR3 nucleotides are TGTGCCAGCAGTATCCTGGGACGTGCGAACACTGAAGCTTTCTTT.

The chain is built from TRBV6-5 and TRBJ1-1, with 7 bases fitting TRBD1. The CDR3 has 14 amino acids. Germline lookup yields CDR1 MNHEY and CDR2 SVGAGI. The V segment lost 4 bases and the J segment 7 bases; nucleotides outside the gene matches: 9. CDR3 protein: CASSSGRGPIEAFF. DNA for the CDR3: TGTGCCAGCAGTTCGGGTAGGGGGCCGATTGAAGCTTTCTTT.

The chain is built from TRBV7-9 and TRBJ2-1, with 8 bases identical to TRBD2. This CDR3 is 15 amino acids long. Germline-derived CDR1 and CDR2 are SEHNR and FQNEAQ (reference sequence). Germline trimming cut 0 bases from V and 7 bases from J; bases unmatched to any gene: 5. The DNA of the CDR3 is TGTGCCAGCAGCTTAGCTGTGACTAGCGTGAATGAGCAGTTCTTC. Translation gives CASSLAVTSVNEQFF.

The rearrangement uses TRBV27 and TRBJ2-7; either TRBD1 or TRBD2 may fit D (5 bases each). Germline-derived CDR1 and CDR2 are MNHEY and SMNVEV (reference sequence). The CDR3 is 14 amino acids. V was pared by 6 bases and J by 4 bases, with 16 bases between. The CDR3 spells CASSNRGRHYEQYF. The CDR3 DNA reads TGTGCCAGCAGCAACCGGGGACGGCATTACGAGCAGTACTTC.

V and J are TRBV11-1 and TRBJ1-2; D is unclear. The germline V and J ends were trimmed by 5 bases and 0 bases, with 13 bases remaining between them. Germline V gene data show CDR1 as SGHAT and CDR2 as FQDESV (reference sequence). The CDR3 spans 15 residues. As DNA, the CDR3 is TGTGCCAGCAGCCTGGGAGTTCAAGCTAACTATGGCTACACCTTC. It yields the protein CASSLGVQANYGYTF.

The chain is built from TRBV19 and TRBJ1-2; perhaps TRBD1 as D (5 bases). There are 15 residues in the CDR3. Looked up from germline, CDR1 is LNHDA and CDR2 is SQIVND (reference sequence). Trimming removed 4 bases from V and 0 bases from J, with 12 bases in between. For the CDR3, the DNA is TGTGCCAGTAGTAAGCATACAGGATCTAACTATGGCTACACCTTC. It yields the protein CASSKHTGSNYGYTF.